This TCR beta chain was sequenced for a study of glioma-infiltrating T cells. Trimming shortened V by 3 bases and J by 7 bases, and 28 bases separated the two germline ends. The CDR3 is 17 amino acids. Germline-derived CDR1 and CDR2 are DFQATT and SNEGSKA (reference sequence). The iRepertoire nested amplicon-rescue multiplex PCR amplified TCR alpha and beta CDR3s from RNA. TCRdb re-derived calls from the multiplex PCR reads in MiXCR, one entry per CDR3 protein. The repertoire holds 400,000 or so distinct CDR3 sequences, roughly 41% seen once, with around 11% in the top ten. Study-level points and caveats: A blood CDR3 motif signature was depleted in highly divergent patients.

This clonotype was seen ten or more times. Its antigen remains unidentified. Sequencing input: glioma tissue, nonneoplastic brain tissue, or PBMCs (not recorded which). The sequence was collected from a human donor with low-grade glioma or glioblastoma, undergoing nonglioma brain surgery, or in good health (not recorded which). The chain couples TRBV20-1 to TRBJ2-7; D tentatively reads TRBD1 or TRBD2 (5 bases each). In DNA, the CDR3 is TGCAGTGCTAGGGTGGTGAGCGAGGGGACCTTCGAGGGGGAGCAGTACTTC. It yields the protein CSARVVSEGTFEGEQYF.